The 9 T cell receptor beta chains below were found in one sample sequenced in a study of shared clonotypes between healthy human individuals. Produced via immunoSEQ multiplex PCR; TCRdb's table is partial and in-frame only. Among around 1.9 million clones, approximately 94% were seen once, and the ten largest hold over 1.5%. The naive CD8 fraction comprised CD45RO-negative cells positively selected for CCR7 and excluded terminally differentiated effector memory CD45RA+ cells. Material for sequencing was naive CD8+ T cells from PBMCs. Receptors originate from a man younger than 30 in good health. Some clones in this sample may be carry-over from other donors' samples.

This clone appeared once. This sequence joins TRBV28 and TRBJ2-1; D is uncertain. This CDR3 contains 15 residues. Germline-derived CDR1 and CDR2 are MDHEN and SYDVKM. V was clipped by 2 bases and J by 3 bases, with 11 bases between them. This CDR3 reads CASSLRRALYNEQFF. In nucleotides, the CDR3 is TGTGCCAGCAGTTTACGCCGGGCCCTCTACAATGAGCAGTTCTTC.

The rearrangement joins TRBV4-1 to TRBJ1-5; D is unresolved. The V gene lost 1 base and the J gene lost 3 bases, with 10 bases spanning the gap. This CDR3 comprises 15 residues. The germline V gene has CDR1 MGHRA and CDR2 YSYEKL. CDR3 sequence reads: CASSQVWAHNQPQHF. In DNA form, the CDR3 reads TGCGCCAGCAGCCAAGTTTGGGCCCACAATCAGCCCCAGCATTTT.

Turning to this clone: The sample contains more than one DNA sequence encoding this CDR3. The CDR3 loop is CASSLLGGYEQYF. The CDR3 DNA reads TGTGCCAGCAGTTTATTGGGGGGCTACGAGCAGTACTTC. This sequence joins TRBV27 and TRBJ2-7; D might be TRBD2 (6 bases). The CDR3 sequence is 13 residues long. Trimming took off 1 base at V and 3 bases at J, with 7 bases between the two ends. Germline CDR1 MNHEY, CDR2 SMNVEV (reference sequence).

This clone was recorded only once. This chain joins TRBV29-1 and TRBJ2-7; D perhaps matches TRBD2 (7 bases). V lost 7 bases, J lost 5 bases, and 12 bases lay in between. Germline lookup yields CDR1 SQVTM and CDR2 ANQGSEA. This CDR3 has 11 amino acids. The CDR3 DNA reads TGCAGCGGGAGGGGGGGCCACGAGCAGTACTTC. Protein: CSGRGGHEQYF.

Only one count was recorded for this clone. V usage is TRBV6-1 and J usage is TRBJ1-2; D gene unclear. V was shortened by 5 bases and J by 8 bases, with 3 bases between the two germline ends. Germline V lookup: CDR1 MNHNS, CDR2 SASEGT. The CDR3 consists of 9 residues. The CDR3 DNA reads TGTGCCAGCAGTTGGGGCTACACCTTC. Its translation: CASSWGYTF.

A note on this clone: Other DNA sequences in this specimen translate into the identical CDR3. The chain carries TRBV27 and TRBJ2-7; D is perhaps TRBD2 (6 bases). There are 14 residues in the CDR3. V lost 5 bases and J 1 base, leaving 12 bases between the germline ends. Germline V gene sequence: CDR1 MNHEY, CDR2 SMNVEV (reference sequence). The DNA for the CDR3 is TGTGCCAGCAGTGGGGGACTGCCTTCCTACGAGCAGTACTTC. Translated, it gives CASSGGLPSYEQYF.

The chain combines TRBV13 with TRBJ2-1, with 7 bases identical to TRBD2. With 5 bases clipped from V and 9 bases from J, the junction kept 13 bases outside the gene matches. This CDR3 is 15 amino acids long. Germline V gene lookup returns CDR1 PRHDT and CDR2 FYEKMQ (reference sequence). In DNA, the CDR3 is TGTGCCAGCAGCCTCGGAGGATCGGGGGGTGCTGAGCAGTTCTTC. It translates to CASSLGGSGGAEQFF.

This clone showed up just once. CDR3 sequence: CASSIESTYNEKLFF. The DNA for the CDR3 is TGTGCCAGTAGTATAGAGTCAACATATAATGAAAAACTGTTTTTT. This sequence joins TRBV19 and TRBJ1-4; D not certain. V was clipped by 0 bases and J by 4 bases, with 9 bases between them. The CDR3 sequence is 15 residues long. Germline V gene lookup returns CDR1 LNHDA and CDR2 SQIVND (reference sequence).

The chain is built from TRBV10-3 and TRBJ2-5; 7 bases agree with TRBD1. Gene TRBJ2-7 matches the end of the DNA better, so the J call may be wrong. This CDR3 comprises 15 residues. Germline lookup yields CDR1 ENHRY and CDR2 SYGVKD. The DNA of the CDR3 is TGTGCCATCAGTTTCCTCCAGGGGGAAGCCTACGAGCAGTACTTC. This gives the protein CAISFLQGEAYEQYF.